The rows below give T cell receptor beta chains drawn from one sample of a study of blood T cell repertoires in COVID-19. Sequenced by immunoSEQ multiplex PCR; TCRdb stores in-frame clones only, minus some. Among around 70,000 clones, around 86% were seen once, and the ten largest hold roughly 10%. The sample was peripheral blood. Receptors originate from a woman in her late teens or twenties with acute or convalescent COVID-19. Each CDR3 is given with its conserved first and last residue. D genes are given only for firm matches. The size field is filled for only some rows; it gives once, few, many or a size class.

V gene	clone size	D gene	J gene	CDR3 DNA	CDR3 protein
TRBV6-6	.	.	TRBJ2-7	TGTGCCAGCGAAAGAGGCGGAAGCTCCTACGAGCAGTACTTC	CASERGGSSYEQYF
TRBV2	.	TRBD1	TRBJ1-5	TGTGCCAGCAGTGAACGGCAGGGGGCAAATCAGCCCCAGCATTTT	CASSERQGANQPQHF
TRBV6-1	.	TRBD1	TRBJ2-3	TGTGCCAGCAGTGACCCGAGGACAGGGAATTTAAATACGCAGTATTTT	CASSDPRTGNLNTQYF
TRBV10-1	.	.	TRBJ2-5	TGCGCCAGCAGTGACGGGATCCAAGAGACCCAGTACTTC	CASSDGIQETQYF
TRBV28	.	TRBD2	TRBJ2-5	TGTGCCAGCAGTGGAGTAGCGGGTCAAGAGACCCAGTACTTC	CASSGVAGQETQYF
TRBV4-1	.	.	TRBJ1-1	TGCGCCAGCAGCCAAGATTATGCGGTGAACACTGAAGCTTTCTTT	CASSQDYAVNTEAFF
TRBV7-9	.	.	TRBJ2-2	TGTGCCAGCAGCCCGGACAGACGAACCCGGGAGCTGTTTTTT	CASSPDRRTRELFF
TRBV6-4	.	TRBD1	TRBJ1-2	TGTGCCAGCAATACAGGGGGCAAATTTTTGGATGGCTACACCTTC	CASNTGGKFLDGYTF
TRBV10-1	.	TRBD1	TRBJ2-2	TGCGCCAGCGCCCCGCCGGGACAGCGGACCAACATTGCCCGGGGAGCTGTTTTT	CASAPPGQRTNIARGAVF
TRBV4-1	.	.	TRBJ2-5	TGCGCCAGCAGCCAAGACGCGGTACGGGAGACCCAGTACTTC	CASSQDAVRETQYF
TRBV15	.	.	TRBJ2-1	TGTGCCACCAGCTGGGGAGGGGGACTTGGAGGGGAGCAGTTCTTC	CATSWGGGLGGEQFF
TRBV11-2	.	TRBD2	TRBJ2-1	TGTGCCAGCAGCCCAGGGACTAGCGGGAGGAGGTCCTACAATGAACAGTTCTTC	CASSPGTSGRRSYNEQFF
TRBV7-8	.	.	TRBJ2-5	TGTGCCAGCAGCTTAGGTACGACTTCAGAGACCCAGTACTTC	CASSLGTTSETQYF
TRBV5-1	.	TRBD1	TRBJ1-1	TGCGCCAGCAGCTCGACCCCTGGACAGGGGGACCGCGAAGCTTTCTTT	CASSSTPGQGDREAFF
TRBV28	.	.	TRBJ2-3	TGTGCCAGCAGTTGGCGGACAGACATCACAGATACGCAGTATTTT	CASSWRTDITDTQYF
TRBV19	.	TRBD1	TRBJ2-2	TGTGCCAGTAGGGCAGGGGGTACGGGCACCGGGGAGCTGTTTTTT	CASRAGGTGTGELFF
TRBV5-1	.	TRBD2	TRBJ2-7	TGCGCCAGCAGCTTGGATCCTAGCGGGAGGCTTGAGCAGTACTTC	CASSLDPSGRLEQYF
TRBV10-3	.	.	TRBJ1-1	TGTGCCATCAGTGACAGACGGGACACTGAAGCTTTCTTT	CAISDRRDTEAFF
TRBV30	.	.	TRBJ1-2	TGTGCCTGGAGGGAAGGGGGGGCGGATGGCTACACCTTC	CAWREGGADGYTF
TRBV7-9	.	.	TRBJ2-1	TGTGCCAGCAGCGTCAACAGGGAGCAGTTCTTC	CASSVNREQFF
TRBV6-1	.	.	TRBJ1-2	TGTGCCAGCAGTGAAGATATCCGGTCCTGGGGCTACACCTTC	CASSEDIRSWGYTF
TRBV24-1	.	TRBD2	TRBJ2-3	TGTGCCACCAGTGATTTAGGCGGGGGGGCCCATACGCAGTATTTT	CATSDLGGGAHTQYF
TRBV5-4	.	.	TRBJ2-3	TGTGCCAGCAGCCCTGGGGGCCCTCCACGGGATACGCAGTATTTT	CASSPGGPPRDTQYF
TRBV27	.	.	TRBJ1-1	TGTGCCAGCAGTTCAGGGAGCGGGAGGAACGAAGCTTTCTTT	CASSSGSGRNEAFF
TRBV5-1	.	.	TRBJ2-1	TGCGCCAGCAGCTTGACAGGGTCCGAGCATGAGCAGTTCTTC	CASSLTGSEHEQFF
TRBV28	.	TRBD2	TRBJ2-5	TGTGCCAGCAGTTTATTTTTGTCTAGCGGGGGGACCCAAGAGACCCAGTACTTC	CASSLFLSSGGTQETQYF
TRBV7-2	.	TRBD2	TRBJ2-3	TGTGCCAGCAGCCCATTGGGGGGGACAGATACGCAGTATTTT	CASSPLGGTDTQYF
TRBV3-1/TRBV3-2	.	.	TRBJ2-5	TGTGCCAGCAGCCAAGAGGAAGGGACTCAAGAGACCCAGTACTTC	CASSQEEGTQETQYF
TRBV4-2	.	TRBD2	TRBJ2-1	TGTGCCAGCAGCCAAGCTAGCGGGGGGGCCGGAGCGTTCTTC	CASSQASGGAGAFF
TRBV2	.	.	TRBJ1-2	TGTGCCAGCACACTAGACCCGCCTGGCTACACCTTC	CASTLDPPGYTF
TRBV11-2	.	TRBD1	TRBJ2-7	TGTGCCAGCAGCTTGGGGACAGGGGTGTCTTACGAGCAGTACTTC	CASSLGTGVSYEQYF
TRBV7-9	.	TRBD1	TRBJ2-2	TGTGCCAGCAGCCCCCGAACGACAGGGGTGGTCGGGGAGCTGTTTTTT	CASSPRTTGVVGELFF
TRBV19	.	.	TRBJ1-5	TGTGCCAGTAGTGACAGGAATCAGCCCCAGCATTTT	CASSDRNQPQHF
TRBV7-9	few	TRBD1	TRBJ1-6	TGTGCCAGCAGCTATGGACAGGGGATTGGGTATATGGAGAATTCACCCCTCCACTTT	CASSYGQGIGYMENSPLHF
TRBV7-9	.	.	TRBJ1-2	TGTGCCAGCAGCTCCAACAGGGATGGCTACACCTTC	CASSSNRDGYTF
TRBV2	.	TRBD2	TRBJ2-1	TGTGCCAGCAGTAAAGGACTAGCGGGGAACAATGAGCAGTTCTTC	CASSKGLAGNNEQFF
TRBV20-1	.	TRBD2	TRBJ2-7	TGCAGTGCTAGTATGGTAGCGGGAGCCTACGAGCAGTACTTC	CSASMVAGAYEQYF
TRBV7-2	.	.	TRBJ1-5	TGTGCCAGCAGCTTATACCGCGGTGGGAGCAATCAGCCCCAGCATTTT	CASSLYRGGSNQPQHF
TRBV10-3	.	.	TRBJ2-2	TGTGCCATCAGTGATATAGGTCGTGAAGGGGACACCGGGGAGCTGTTTTTT	CAISDIGREGDTGELFF
TRBV2	.	TRBD2	TRBJ2-5	TGTGCCAGCAGTCTAGGCCGGGGAGGGGAGACCCAGTACTTC	CASSLGRGGETQYF
TRBV7-2	.	.	TRBJ1-2	TGTGCCAGCAGCTTAGTCAGGGTGGGGAACTATGGCTACACCTTC	CASSLVRVGNYGYTF
TRBV27	.	TRBD1	TRBJ2-2	TGTGCCAGCAGTTTACCCGGGACAGGGCCCAACACCGGGGAGCTGTTTTTT	CASSLPGTGPNTGELFF
TRBV5-1	.	TRBD2	TRBJ2-2	TGCGCCAGCAGCTTGGGTCAAGGGACTACTAACACCGGGGAGCTGTTTTTT	CASSLGQGTTNTGELFF
TRBV6-5	.	.	TRBJ1-5	TGTGCCAGCAGACAAGAGAGGAATAGCAATCAGCCCCAGCATTTT	CASRQERNSNQPQHF
TRBV2	.	TRBD1	TRBJ2-7	TGTGCCAGCAGTGAGATCGGGACAGGGGACGACGAGCAGTACTTC	CASSEIGTGDDEQYF
TRBV4-2	.	TRBD1	TRBJ2-2	TGTGCCAGCAGCCAACCGGGGACAGGGGTAGCGGACACCGGGGAGCTGTTTTTT	CASSQPGTGVADTGELFF
TRBV9	.	TRBD2	TRBJ2-1	TGTGCCAGTACTGCCGGGACTAGCGCCAACAATGAGCAGTTCTTC	CASTAGTSANNEQFF
TRBV27	.	.	TRBJ2-6	TGTGCCAGCAGATCGCAAACTTCGAACGTCCTGACTTTC	CASRSQTSNVLTF
TRBV3-1/TRBV3-2	once	.	TRBJ1-6	TGTGCCAGCAGCCAAGAAGTTACGCGAAGATCTTCACCCCTCCACTTT	CASSQEVTRRSSPLHF
TRBV5-1	.	TRBD1	TRBJ1-2	TGCGCCAGCAAGGGACAGTGGAAAGATAACTATGGCTACACCTTC	CASKGQWKDNYGYTF